This T cell receptor (beta chain) was observed in a study of spatial heterogeneity in lung cancer. V shed 0 bases and J shed 4 bases, with 10 bases lying between them. The CDR3 length is 14 residues. In germline, CDR1 is DFQATT, CDR2 SNEGSKA (reference sequence). This clonotype occurred many times. This beta chain is a stray sequence in a library constructed for alpha chains; its clone size is not meaningful. On each TCR cDNA molecule, a unique molecular identifier was present. TCRdb reprocessed the 5' RACE reads with MiXCR, giving one entry per CDR3 protein. The data contain roughly 13,000 distinct CDR3 sequences, roughly 3.9% of them seen just once; the ten biggest clones take up 40% to 50%. Time point described: sample taken at primary tumor resection. Without sorting, whole RNA was sequenced from tumor, nontumor lung or frozen PBMC.

The clonotype originates from a male donor with early-stage non-small cell lung cancer. J is TRBJ2-1 and V is TRBV20-1, with D unresolved. The sequencing here drew on PBMCs, taken at surgery. Written as DNA, the CDR3 is TGCAGTGCTAGAGATACAGAACATTACAATGAGCAGTTCTTC. Protein sequence: CSARDTEHYNEQFF.